This is a list of T cell receptor beta chains from one sample in a study of PD-1 blockade in classical Hodgkin lymphoma. Profiling relied on immunoSEQ multiplex PCR, and the TCRdb table lists in-frame clones only, not all of them. The sample consists of about 13,000 clones, approximately 78% of them appearing once. The sample here was peripheral blood mononuclear cells (PBMCs), taken before the fourth cycle of nivolumab. The origin of the receptors is a human donor with classical Hodgkin lymphoma. CDR3s leave out the opening cysteine and the closing phenylalanine or tryptophan.

J gene	V gene	CDR3 protein
TRBJ2-7	TRBV9	ASGREGAANEQY
TRBJ1-4	TRBV7-6	ASSSSEGRWEKLF
TRBJ2-5	TRBV25-1	ASSGVYAAPGVQETQY
TRBJ2-1	TRBV7-3	ASSLGLDSYNEQF
TRBJ2-2	TRBV6-1	ASKPQPTGELF
TRBJ2-5	TRBV27	ATRARYGAETQY
TRBJ2-5	TRBV10-3	AISRTSGGQETQY
TRBJ1-1	TRBV6-9	ASALPQGGPSQAF
TRBJ1-2	TRBV25-1	ASEPLRGGYGYT
TRBJ2-5	TRBV9	ASSNTGALQETQY
TRBJ1-1	TRBV5-1	ASSDPNRASTEAF
TRBJ2-7	TRBV5-6	ASSLGTPTYEQY
TRBJ1-2	TRBV6-5	ASSPDSLSYT
TRBJ2-7	TRBV18	ASSPGYEQY
TRBJ2-7	TRBV28	ASSFIVQFPTYEQY
TRBJ2-3	TRBV27	ASSASGTGWVDTQY
TRBJ2-2	TRBV7-2	ASSPTGPGELF
TRBJ2-2	TRBV6-4	ASSESGDTGELF
TRBJ2-5	TRBV30	AWIRASQHLTLQETQY
TRBJ2-2	TRBV7-3	ASSSNTGELF
TRBJ1-6	TRBV30	ASARDYNSPLH
TRBJ2-1	TRBV9	ASSVVGGTYNEQF
TRBJ2-1	TRBV6-5	ASSQTGGNEQF
TRBJ2-7	TRBV7-9	ASSPSQLEQY
TRBJ1-1	TRBV25-1	ASKRGVQDTEAF
TRBJ1-1	TRBV5-4	ASSLGGRGTEAF
TRBJ2-3	TRBV4-2	ASSQKSTSGGADTQY
TRBJ1-1	TRBV14	ASSPWDSHGNTEAF
TRBJ2-3	TRBV28	ASSVTVLGGTQY
TRBJ2-5	TRBV4-3	ASSQEPSGGKETQY
TRBJ1-6	TRBV7-6	ASSLVGEGSPLH
TRBJ1-2	TRBV7-9	ASSAPGQGHGYT
TRBJ2-1	TRBV6-1	ASSGTSGAYNEQF
TRBJ1-1	TRBV7-6	ASSPIISGAGSTEAF
TRBJ2-7	TRBV7-2	ASNNGGAFAEQY
TRBJ1-5	TRBV30	AWGEGLPNQPQH
TRBJ2-1	TRBV15	ATSRESGTGANEQF
TRBJ2-1	TRBV19	ASSIDGQSGGHASNNEQF
TRBJ1-1	TRBV15	ATSRGRGINTEAF
TRBJ2-1	TRBV4-1	ASSHGQGWYNEQF
TRBJ2-3	TRBV7-3	ASSLSGVPRDTQY
TRBJ2-7	TRBV2	ASYLELSYEQY